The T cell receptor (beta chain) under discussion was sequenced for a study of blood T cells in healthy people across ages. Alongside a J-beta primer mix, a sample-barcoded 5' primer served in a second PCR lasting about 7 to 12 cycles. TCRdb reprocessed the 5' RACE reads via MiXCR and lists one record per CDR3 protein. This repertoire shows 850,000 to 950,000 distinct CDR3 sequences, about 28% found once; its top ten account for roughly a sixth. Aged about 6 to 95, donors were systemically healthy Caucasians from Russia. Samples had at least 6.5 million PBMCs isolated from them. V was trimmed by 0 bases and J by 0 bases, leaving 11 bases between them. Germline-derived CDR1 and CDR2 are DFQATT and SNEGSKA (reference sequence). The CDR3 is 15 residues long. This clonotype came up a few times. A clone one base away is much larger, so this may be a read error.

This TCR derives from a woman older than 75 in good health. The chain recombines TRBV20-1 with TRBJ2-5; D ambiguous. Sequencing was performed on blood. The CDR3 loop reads CSAREDALYQETQYF. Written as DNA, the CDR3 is TGCAGTGCTAGAGAGGATGCGTTGTACCAAGAGACCCAGTACTTC.